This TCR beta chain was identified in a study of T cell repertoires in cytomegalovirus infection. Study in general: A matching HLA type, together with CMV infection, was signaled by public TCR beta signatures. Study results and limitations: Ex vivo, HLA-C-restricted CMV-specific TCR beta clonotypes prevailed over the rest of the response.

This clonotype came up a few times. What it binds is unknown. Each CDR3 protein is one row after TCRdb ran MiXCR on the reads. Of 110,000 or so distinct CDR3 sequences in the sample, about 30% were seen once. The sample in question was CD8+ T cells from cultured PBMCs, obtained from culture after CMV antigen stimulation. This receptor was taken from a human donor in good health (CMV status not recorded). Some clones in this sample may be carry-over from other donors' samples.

The CDR3 loop reads CASSLVGGKQFF. CDR3 nucleotide sequence: TGTGCCAGCAGCTTAGTCGGGGGGAAGCAGTTCTTC. The chain employs TRBV7-2 and TRBJ2-1; TRBD2 matches 7 bases. CDR1 and CDR2 from the germline V gene are SGHTA and FQGNSA. The J segment lost 11 bases and the V segment lost 1 base, leaving 2 bases of the junction unmatched. This CDR3 region has 12 residues.